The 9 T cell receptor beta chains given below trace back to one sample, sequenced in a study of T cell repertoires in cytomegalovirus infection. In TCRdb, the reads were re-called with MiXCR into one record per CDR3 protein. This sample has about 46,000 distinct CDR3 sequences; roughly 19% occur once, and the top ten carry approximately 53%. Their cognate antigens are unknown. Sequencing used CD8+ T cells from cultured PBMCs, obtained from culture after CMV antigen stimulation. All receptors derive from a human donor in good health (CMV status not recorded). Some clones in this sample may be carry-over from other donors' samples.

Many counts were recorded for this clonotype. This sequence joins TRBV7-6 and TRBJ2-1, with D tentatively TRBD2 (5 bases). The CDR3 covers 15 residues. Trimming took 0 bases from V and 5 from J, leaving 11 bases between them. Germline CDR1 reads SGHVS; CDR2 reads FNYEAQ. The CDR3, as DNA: TGTGCCAGCAGCTTAGCGGCTAGCCCAAACAATGAGCAGTTCTTC. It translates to CASSLAASPNNEQFF.

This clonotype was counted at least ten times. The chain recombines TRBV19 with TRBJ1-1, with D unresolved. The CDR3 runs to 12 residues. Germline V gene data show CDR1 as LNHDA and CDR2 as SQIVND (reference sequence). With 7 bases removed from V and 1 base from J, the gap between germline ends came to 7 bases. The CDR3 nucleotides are TGTGCCAGTAAGATTGGGAACACTGAAGCTTTCTTT. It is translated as CASKIGNTEAFF.

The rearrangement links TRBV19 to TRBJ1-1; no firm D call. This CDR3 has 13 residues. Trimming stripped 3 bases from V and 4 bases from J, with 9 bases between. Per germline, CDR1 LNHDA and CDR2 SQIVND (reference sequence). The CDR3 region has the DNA TGTGCCAGTAGTATCTTGGTTGGCACTGAAGCTTTCTTT. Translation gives CASSILVGTEAFF.

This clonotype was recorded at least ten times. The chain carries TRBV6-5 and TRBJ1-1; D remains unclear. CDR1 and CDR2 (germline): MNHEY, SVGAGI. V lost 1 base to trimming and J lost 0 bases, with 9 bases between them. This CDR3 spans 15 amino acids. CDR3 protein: CASSYFPSMNTEAFF. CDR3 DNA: TGTGCCAGCAGTTACTTTCCTTCGATGAACACTGAAGCTTTCTTT.

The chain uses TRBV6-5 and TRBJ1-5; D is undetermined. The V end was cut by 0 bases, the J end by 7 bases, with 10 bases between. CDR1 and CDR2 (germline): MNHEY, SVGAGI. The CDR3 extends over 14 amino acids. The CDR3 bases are TGTGCCAGCAGTTACTCTGAGTTAGAACAGCCCCAGCATTTT. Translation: CASSYSELEQPQHF.

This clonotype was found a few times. The DNA for the CDR3 is TGTGCCAGCACCGCAGGGGGACTTGAAGCTTTCTTT. This sequence encodes CASTAGGLEAFF. The chain couples TRBV12-3 or TRBV12-4 to TRBJ1-1; 7 nucleotides agree with TRBD1. J lost 7 bases, V lost 7 bases, and 6 bases had no gene match. The CDR3 covers 12 residues.

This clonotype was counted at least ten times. The CDR3 DNA follows: TGTGCCAGCAGCCGAGACAGGGTTGGGACCCAGCAGTTCTTC. This translates into CASSRDRVGTQQFF. This chain connects TRBV7-6 to TRBJ2-1, with TRBD1 matching 7 bases. Germline V gene lookup returns CDR1 SGHVS and CDR2 FNYEAQ. V gave up 5 bases and J gave up 11 bases; unmatched junction bases: 12. The CDR3 spans 14 residues.

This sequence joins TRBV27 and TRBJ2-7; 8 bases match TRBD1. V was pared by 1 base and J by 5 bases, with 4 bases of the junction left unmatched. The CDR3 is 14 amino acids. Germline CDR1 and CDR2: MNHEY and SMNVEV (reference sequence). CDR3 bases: TGTGCCAGCAGTTTATTGGGACAGGCTAACGAGCAGTACTTC. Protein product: CASSLLGQANEQYF.

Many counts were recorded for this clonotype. CDR3 sequence (DNA): TGTGCCAGCAGTGGTCAAACGAACACTGAAGCTTTCTTT. It codes for CASSGQTNTEAFF. The rearrangement links TRBV12-3 or TRBV12-4 to TRBJ1-1; D gene unclear. The CDR3 covers 13 residues. Trimming pared 5 bases from V and 1 base from J, leaving 8 bases between.